These T cell receptor beta chains were read from a single sample in a study of high-grade serous ovarian cancer treatment subgroups. Method: immunoSEQ multiplex PCR; TCRdb's copy keeps in-frame clones and lacks some. The sample shows 12,000 or so clones, approximately 88% of them seen only once. Sequences were obtained from tumor tissue. These receptors came from a human donor with high-grade serous ovarian cancer. CDR3s include the opening cysteine and the closing phenylalanine or tryptophan. The order of the fields is D gene, J gene, clone size, V gene, CDR3 protein, CDR3 DNA. The D gene is left open where the match is weak. Some rows mark clone size as missing; the rest say once, few, many or name a class of expanded clone.

D gene: -
J gene: TRBJ2-1
clone size: -
V gene: TRBV10-2
CDR3 protein: CASSAWLGPSEQFF
CDR3 DNA: TGCGCCAGCAGTGCCTGGCTAGGGCCGAGTGAGCAGTTCTTC

D gene: -
J gene: TRBJ2-7
clone size: -
V gene: TRBV28
CDR3 protein: CASSRPGTPLYEQYF
CDR3 DNA: TGTGCCAGCAGTCGACCCGGGACTCCTTTATACGAGCAGTACTTC

D gene: -
J gene: TRBJ1-3
clone size: -
V gene: TRBV30
CDR3 protein: CAWKMAGNTIYF
CDR3 DNA: TGTGCCTGGAAGATGGCTGGAAACACCATATATTTT

D gene: TRBD2
J gene: TRBJ2-1
clone size: once
V gene: TRBV6-4
CDR3 protein: CASSPGETSGNSEQFF
CDR3 DNA: TGTGCCAGCTCCCCCGGCGAGACTAGCGGAAACTCTGAGCAGTTCTTC

D gene: -
J gene: TRBJ1-2
clone size: -
V gene: TRBV6-5
CDR3 protein: CASSFSGVGYTF
CDR3 DNA: TGTGCCAGCAGTTTTTCAGGGGTCGGCTACACCTTC

D gene: -
J gene: TRBJ1-1
clone size: -
V gene: TRBV27
CDR3 protein: CASSPRINTEAFF
CDR3 DNA: TGTGCCAGCAGTCCTCGGATTAACACTGAAGCTTTCTTT

D gene: TRBD1
J gene: TRBJ2-5
clone size: -
V gene: TRBV6-4
CDR3 protein: CASSDGGRTGGLGETQYF
CDR3 DNA: TGTGCCAGCAGTGACGGCGGTCGGACAGGGGGGCTAGGGGAGACCCAGTACTTC

D gene: -
J gene: TRBJ1-1
clone size: -
V gene: TRBV5-1
CDR3 protein: CASSLVGENTEAFF
CDR3 DNA: TGCGCCAGCAGCTTGGTCGGAGAGAACACTGAAGCTTTCTTT

D gene: -
J gene: TRBJ1-2
clone size: -
V gene: TRBV30
CDR3 protein: CAWSVPRSGYNYGYTF
CDR3 DNA: TGTGCCTGGAGTGTACCTAGATCAGGGTATAACTATGGCTACACCTTC

D gene: -
J gene: TRBJ2-7
clone size: -
V gene: TRBV9
CDR3 protein: CASSVVAGLGEQYF
CDR3 DNA: TGTGCCAGCAGCGTAGTAGCAGGTTTGGGCGAGCAGTACTTC

D gene: TRBD1
J gene: TRBJ1-5
clone size: once
V gene: TRBV27
CDR3 protein: CASSRTGPPSSNQPQHF
CDR3 DNA: TGTGCCAGCAGCCGGACAGGACCGCCCTCCAGCAATCAGCCCCAGCATTTT

D gene: TRBD2
J gene: TRBJ2-4
clone size: -
V gene: TRBV11-2
CDR3 protein: CASSGRGAVKNIQYF
CDR3 DNA: TGTGCCAGCAGCGGGCGGGGGGCAGTCAAAAACATTCAGTACTTC

D gene: -
J gene: TRBJ2-5
clone size: -
V gene: TRBV4-3
CDR3 protein: CASSQGHAETQYF
CDR3 DNA: TGCGCCAGCAGCCAAGGACATGCAGAGACCCAGTACTTC

D gene: TRBD2
J gene: TRBJ2-3
clone size: -
V gene: TRBV5-1
CDR3 protein: CASSLLAGGNARTDTQYF
CDR3 DNA: TGCGCCAGCAGCTTGTTGGCGGGGGGAAACGCCCGCACAGATACGCAGTATTTT

D gene: -
J gene: TRBJ2-5
clone size: once
V gene: TRBV6-5
CDR3 protein: CASSYLETQYF
CDR3 DNA: TGTGCCAGCAGTTACCTAGAGACCCAGTACTTC

D gene: -
J gene: TRBJ2-1
clone size: -
V gene: TRBV11-1
CDR3 protein: CASSPHSGLRYNEQFF
CDR3 DNA: TGTGCCAGCAGCCCTCACTCGGGGCTCAGGTACAATGAGCAGTTCTTC

D gene: TRBD1
J gene: TRBJ1-1
clone size: -
V gene: TRBV7-8
CDR3 protein: CASSSQGEGYTEAFF
CDR3 DNA: TGTGCCAGCAGCTCGCAGGGGGAAGGGTACACTGAAGCTTTCTTT

D gene: -
J gene: TRBJ2-5
clone size: -
V gene: TRBV5-4
CDR3 protein: CASSLRQGGETQYF
CDR3 DNA: TGTGCCAGCAGCCTCCGACAGGGAGGAGAGACCCAGTACTTC

D gene: -
J gene: TRBJ1-6
clone size: -
V gene: TRBV27
CDR3 protein: CASSLSWAERMALHF
CDR3 DNA: TGTGCCAGCAGTTTATCGTGGGCGGAAAGGATGGCCCTCCACTTT

D gene: -
J gene: TRBJ1-5
clone size: -
V gene: TRBV19
CDR3 protein: CASSIEAGVSNQPQHF
CDR3 DNA: TGTGCCAGTAGTATCGAGGCAGGGGTGAGCAATCAGCCCCAGCATTTT

D gene: -
J gene: TRBJ1-6
clone size: -
V gene: TRBV18
CDR3 protein: CASSPPIQGRNSPLHF
CDR3 DNA: TGTGCCAGCTCACCTCCTATTCAGGGAAGGAATTCACCCCTCCACTTT

D gene: -
J gene: TRBJ1-1
clone size: -
V gene: TRBV18
CDR3 protein: CASSPRAGGDLTEAFF
CDR3 DNA: TGTGCCAGCTCACCGCGGGCCGGGGGGGACTTGACTGAAGCTTTCTTT

D gene: -
J gene: TRBJ1-5
clone size: -
V gene: TRBV7-2
CDR3 protein: CASSLGREPQHF
CDR3 DNA: TGTGCCAGCAGCTTGGGCAGGGAACCCCAGCATTTT

D gene: -
J gene: TRBJ1-5
clone size: -
V gene: TRBV5-5
CDR3 protein: CASSSTVSNQPQHF
CDR3 DNA: TGTGCCAGCAGCTCGACAGTTAGCAATCAGCCCCAGCATTTT

D gene: -
J gene: TRBJ2-1
clone size: -
V gene: TRBV18
CDR3 protein: CASSPASASSYNEQFF
CDR3 DNA: TGTGCCAGCTCACCGGCCTCAGCGAGCTCCTACAATGAGCAGTTCTTC

D gene: TRBD1
J gene: TRBJ2-1
clone size: -
V gene: TRBV5-6
CDR3 protein: CASSLANRGYNEQFF
CDR3 DNA: TGTGCCAGCAGCTTGGCGAACAGGGGTTACAATGAGCAGTTCTTC

D gene: -
J gene: TRBJ1-1
clone size: -
V gene: TRBV7-2
CDR3 protein: CASSSGLNTEAFF
CDR3 DNA: TGTGCCAGCAGTTCCGGTCTGAACACTGAAGCTTTCTTT

D gene: -
J gene: TRBJ2-4
clone size: once
V gene: TRBV21-1
CDR3 protein: CASSKGTGSPARNIQYF
CDR3 DNA: TGTGCCAGCAGCAAAGGGACAGGGTCCCCGGCACGGAACATTCAGTACTTC

D gene: TRBD1
J gene: TRBJ1-6
clone size: few
V gene: TRBV5-4
CDR3 protein: CASSLGRGQDSPLHF
CDR3 DNA: TGTGCCAGCAGCTTGGGAAGGGGGCAGGATTCACCCCTCCACTTT

D gene: -
J gene: TRBJ1-2
clone size: -
V gene: TRBV6-6
CDR3 protein: CANSTSNYGYTF
CDR3 DNA: TGTGCCAACAGCACAAGTAACTATGGCTACACCTTC

D gene: TRBD2
J gene: TRBJ2-3
clone size: -
V gene: TRBV4-2
CDR3 protein: CASSQDHQRGAVADTQYF
CDR3 DNA: TGTGCCAGCAGCCAAGATCATCAGCGGGGGGCGGTCGCAGATACGCAGTATTTT

D gene: -
J gene: TRBJ2-5
clone size: -
V gene: TRBV2
CDR3 protein: CASSGGMETQYF
CDR3 DNA: TGTGCCAGCAGTGGTGGGATGGAGACCCAGTACTTC

D gene: TRBD1
J gene: TRBJ2-3
clone size: -
V gene: TRBV5-1
CDR3 protein: CASSLGTGTDTQYF
CDR3 DNA: TGCGCCAGCAGCTTAGGGACAGGCACAGATACGCAGTATTTT